These T cell receptor beta chains were read from a single sample in a study of beta chain features in type 1 diabetes. The method was immunoSEQ multiplex PCR; TCRdb's version includes in-frame clones alone and lacks a portion of them. The sample yields fewer than 900,000 clones, about 17% seen once. Sequencing was performed on naive CD4+ T cells from blood. These receptors all stem from a woman aged 18-29 years in good health. Both conserved end residues are part of each CDR3. D genes are given only for firm matches. Clone size is stated in some rows and not others, as once, few, many or a class when expanded.

v_call: TRBV5-1; j_call: TRBJ2-3; clone_size: few; d_call: -; cdr3_nt: TGCGCCAGCAGCCAACCCGGAGGACAAGGAGCAGATACGCAGTATTTT; cdr3_aa: CASSQPGGQGADTQYF
v_call: TRBV2; j_call: TRBJ2-3; clone_size: few; d_call: -; cdr3_nt: TGTGCCAGCAGTGCAAGAGATACGCAGTATTTT; cdr3_aa: CASSARDTQYF
v_call: TRBV28; j_call: TRBJ1-4; clone_size: -; d_call: -; cdr3_nt: TGTGCCAGCAGTTCCGGAGGTACAACTAATGAAAAACTGTTTTTT; cdr3_aa: CASSSGGTTNEKLFF
v_call: TRBV7-2; j_call: TRBJ2-1; clone_size: -; d_call: TRBD1; cdr3_nt: TGTGCCAGCAGCTTAGCAGCTTACAGGGGCAATGAGCAGTTCTTC; cdr3_aa: CASSLAAYRGNEQFF
v_call: TRBV5-4; j_call: TRBJ1-2; clone_size: -; d_call: TRBD1; cdr3_nt: TGTGCCAGCAGCAACCGGGACAGGTACGATTATGGCTACACCTTC; cdr3_aa: CASSNRDRYDYGYTF
v_call: TRBV7-9; j_call: TRBJ2-3; clone_size: -; d_call: -; cdr3_nt: TGTGCCAGCAGCTTAGGGCCGGCATCCAGTGCAGATACGCAGTATTTT; cdr3_aa: CASSLGPASSADTQYF
v_call: TRBV5-4; j_call: TRBJ2-7; clone_size: -; d_call: -; cdr3_nt: TGTGCCAGCAGCCAAGCCACGCGGCGGGGCTCCTACGAGCAGTACTTC; cdr3_aa: CASSQATRRGSYEQYF
v_call: TRBV19; j_call: TRBJ1-1; clone_size: -; d_call: -; cdr3_nt: TGTGCCAGTAGTGCTACGGTGAACACTGAAGCTTTCTTT; cdr3_aa: CASSATVNTEAFF
v_call: TRBV19; j_call: TRBJ1-5; clone_size: -; d_call: -; cdr3_nt: TGTGCCAGTAGTATAAGGCAGGTCGGCAATCAGCCCCAGCATTTT; cdr3_aa: CASSIRQVGNQPQHF
v_call: TRBV18; j_call: TRBJ2-1; clone_size: -; d_call: -; cdr3_nt: TGTGCCAGCTCACTCCAGACATCCTACAATGAGCAGTTCTTC; cdr3_aa: CASSLQTSYNEQFF
v_call: TRBV7-2; j_call: TRBJ2-2; clone_size: few; d_call: TRBD1; cdr3_nt: TGTGCCAGCACCCTGGACAGGGCGAACACCGGGGAGCTGTTTTTT; cdr3_aa: CASTLDRANTGELFF
v_call: TRBV5-4; j_call: TRBJ2-6; clone_size: few; d_call: -; cdr3_nt: TGTGCCAGCAGCTTTTATTGGGCATCTGGGGCCAACGTCCTGACTTTC; cdr3_aa: CASSFYWASGANVLTF
v_call: TRBV4-3; j_call: TRBJ2-1; clone_size: -; d_call: TRBD2; cdr3_nt: TGCGCCAGCAGCCAAGGCGGGACTAGCGGGACCTATGAGCAGTTCTTC; cdr3_aa: CASSQGGTSGTYEQFF
v_call: TRBV6-5; j_call: TRBJ2-5; clone_size: -; d_call: -; cdr3_nt: TGTGCCAGCAGTTACTCGCCAGGGGTCGGGTGGGAGACCCAGTACTTC; cdr3_aa: CASSYSPGVGWETQYF
v_call: TRBV6-5; j_call: TRBJ1-2; clone_size: -; d_call: TRBD1; cdr3_nt: TGTGCCAGCAGCCGGGACAGGGTGTTGGGCTACACCTTC; cdr3_aa: CASSRDRVLGYTF
v_call: TRBV7-3; j_call: TRBJ2-5; clone_size: -; d_call: TRBD2; cdr3_nt: TGTGCCAGCAGCTTAGGGCTAGCGGGAGTGAGGGCAGAGACCCAGTACTTC; cdr3_aa: CASSLGLAGVRAETQYF
v_call: TRBV7-2; j_call: TRBJ2-5; clone_size: -; d_call: -; cdr3_nt: TGTGCCAGCTGCCGTGGGCAAGAGACCCAGTACTTC; cdr3_aa: CASCRGQETQYF
v_call: TRBV11-2; j_call: TRBJ2-3; clone_size: -; d_call: -; cdr3_nt: TGTGCCAGCAGCTTACCAGGTGTCCCAGATACGCAGTATTTT; cdr3_aa: CASSLPGVPDTQYF
v_call: TRBV9; j_call: TRBJ2-2; clone_size: -; d_call: -; cdr3_nt: TGTGCCAGCAGCGTAGATCCCCTGACCGGGGAGCTGTTTTTT; cdr3_aa: CASSVDPLTGELFF
v_call: TRBV4-3; j_call: TRBJ1-2; clone_size: -; d_call: -; cdr3_nt: TGCGCCAGCAGCCAAGTTCTATGGGGCGGGTTTCTAGGCTACACCTTC; cdr3_aa: CASSQVLWGGFLGYTF
v_call: TRBV7-3; j_call: TRBJ2-5; clone_size: -; d_call: -; cdr3_nt: TGTGCCAGCAGTCGTGACAGAGGCCAAGAGACCCAGTACTTC; cdr3_aa: CASSRDRGQETQYF
v_call: TRBV7-8; j_call: TRBJ2-3; clone_size: few; d_call: TRBD2; cdr3_nt: TGTGCCAGCAGCCGGGGACTAGCCGGTTTAGCAGATACGCAGTATTTT; cdr3_aa: CASSRGLAGLADTQYF
v_call: TRBV4-3; j_call: TRBJ2-3; clone_size: few; d_call: TRBD2; cdr3_nt: TGCGCCAGCAGCCAAGAGGTTTCTAGCGGCCCTAGCACAGATACGCAGTATTTT; cdr3_aa: CASSQEVSSGPSTDTQYF
v_call: TRBV29-1; j_call: TRBJ2-5; clone_size: -; d_call: -; cdr3_nt: TGCAGCGTTGAAGGTCCAGAGACGTTAAGCGGGGAGACCCAGTACTTC; cdr3_aa: CSVEGPETLSGETQYF
v_call: TRBV4-3; j_call: TRBJ2-3; clone_size: -; d_call: TRBD2; cdr3_nt: TGCGCCAGCAGCCAAGATGGGCTAGCGGGAGTCAGGGGGACGCAGTATTTT; cdr3_aa: CASSQDGLAGVRGTQYF
v_call: TRBV7-9; j_call: TRBJ2-3; clone_size: few; d_call: -; cdr3_nt: TGTGCCAGCAGCTCCAAAGGGGAAATGACAGATACGCAGTATTTT; cdr3_aa: CASSSKGEMTDTQYF
v_call: TRBV18; j_call: TRBJ2-7; clone_size: few; d_call: TRBD2; cdr3_nt: TGTGCCAGCTCACCTCCCCGGGGGGGCTTATACGAGCAGTACTTC; cdr3_aa: CASSPPRGGLYEQYF
v_call: TRBV6-5; j_call: TRBJ1-2; clone_size: few; d_call: TRBD1; cdr3_nt: TGTGCCAGCAGTCGATTTGACAGGGTCGACTATGGCTACACCTTC; cdr3_aa: CASSRFDRVDYGYTF
v_call: TRBV6-5; j_call: TRBJ1-5; clone_size: few; d_call: -; cdr3_nt: TGTGCCAGCAGTTCAATTGGACTCGGCAATCAGCCCCAGCATTTT; cdr3_aa: CASSSIGLGNQPQHF
v_call: TRBV9; j_call: TRBJ1-5; clone_size: few; d_call: -; cdr3_nt: TGTGCCAGCAGCGTAGGTACATATCAGCCCCAGCATTTT; cdr3_aa: CASSVGTYQPQHF
v_call: TRBV7-3; j_call: TRBJ2-1; clone_size: -; d_call: -; cdr3_nt: TGTGCCAGCAGCTTACGCGGCGGCAAGTCCGTCGATGAGCAGTTCTTC; cdr3_aa: CASSLRGGKSVDEQFF
v_call: TRBV7-8; j_call: TRBJ1-2; clone_size: -; d_call: TRBD1; cdr3_nt: TGTGCCAGCAGCTTAGGAGGGACAGCCTCAATTTCGGGCTATGGCTACACCTTC; cdr3_aa: CASSLGGTASISGYGYTF
v_call: TRBV4-3; j_call: TRBJ2-2; clone_size: few; d_call: -; cdr3_nt: TGCGCCAGCAGCCTAGAAGCGTACACGAACACCGGGGAGCTGTTTTTT; cdr3_aa: CASSLEAYTNTGELFF
v_call: TRBV28; j_call: TRBJ2-7; clone_size: -; d_call: TRBD1; cdr3_nt: TGTGCCAGCACCCAGGGACAGGGCGAATACGAGCAGTACTTC; cdr3_aa: CASTQGQGEYEQYF
v_call: TRBV2; j_call: TRBJ2-7; clone_size: few; d_call: -; cdr3_nt: TGTGCCAGCAATAACAGGGTAGGGTCCTACGAGCAGTACTTC; cdr3_aa: CASNNRVGSYEQYF
v_call: TRBV28; j_call: TRBJ1-4; clone_size: -; d_call: -; cdr3_nt: TGTGCCGCTGACAGCTCGGGTCGTGAAAAACTGTTTTTT; cdr3_aa: CAADSSGREKLFF
v_call: TRBV2; j_call: TRBJ2-3; clone_size: -; d_call: -; cdr3_nt: TGTGCCAGCAGTGAAGCGCTAGAAGATACGCAGTATTTT; cdr3_aa: CASSEALEDTQYF
v_call: TRBV27; j_call: TRBJ2-7; clone_size: -; d_call: TRBD2; cdr3_nt: TGTGCCAGCAGTTTACTAGCGGGACTTCGCGAGCAGTACTTC; cdr3_aa: CASSLLAGLREQYF
v_call: TRBV13; j_call: TRBJ2-1; clone_size: -; d_call: TRBD2; cdr3_nt: TGTGCCAGCAGCTTACCCTCCTCTAGCGGGAGGGTCTTCAATGAGCAGTTCTTC; cdr3_aa: CASSLPSSSGRVFNEQFF
v_call: TRBV5-4; j_call: TRBJ2-5; clone_size: -; d_call: TRBD2; cdr3_nt: TGTGCCAGCAAACGGCGGGAGGGGTCAGAGACCCAGTACTTC; cdr3_aa: CASKRREGSETQYF
v_call: TRBV4-3; j_call: TRBJ1-3; clone_size: -; d_call: -; cdr3_nt: TGCGCCAGCAGCCAAGAGACAACAGGACTCTTCTCTGGAAACACCATATATTTT; cdr3_aa: CASSQETTGLFSGNTIYF
v_call: TRBV10-3; j_call: TRBJ2-1; clone_size: -; d_call: -; cdr3_nt: TGTGCCATCAGTGCGAGCGGGAGACAGGGCAATGAGCAGTTCTTC; cdr3_aa: CAISASGRQGNEQFF
v_call: TRBV7-2; j_call: TRBJ2-2; clone_size: -; d_call: TRBD2; cdr3_nt: TGTGCCAGCGGCAATACTAGCGGAACGAACACCGGGGAGCTGTTTTTT; cdr3_aa: CASGNTSGTNTGELFF
v_call: TRBV5-1; j_call: TRBJ2-7; clone_size: few; d_call: TRBD2; cdr3_nt: TGCGCCAGCAGCTTGGCACTAGCGGGAGTCCTGCAGGTCTACGAGCAGTACTTC; cdr3_aa: CASSLALAGVLQVYEQYF
v_call: TRBV7-3; j_call: TRBJ2-3; clone_size: few; d_call: -; cdr3_nt: TGTGCCAGCAGCTTAAGTTTGAGCACAGATACGCAGTATTTT; cdr3_aa: CASSLSLSTDTQYF